The rows below give T cell receptor beta chains drawn from one sample of a study of cytomegalovirus exposure and HLA in healthy donors. Here immunoSEQ multiplex PCR was the method, and the copy in TCRdb shows in-frame clones only, minus some. The sample lists 130,000 or so clones, about 90% seen once, with about 3% in the top ten. Sequencing was performed on PBMCs. The receptor source for this set is a man aged 25-40 years in good health and CMV-seronegative. CDR3s include the opening cysteine and the closing phenylalanine or tryptophan. The D gene is left open where the match is weak. Some rows mark clone size as missing; the rest say once, few, many or name a class of expanded clone.

cdr3_nt cdr3_aa d_call clone_size j_call v_call
TGTGCCAGCTCACCAGGACAGGGGTTTGAGCCCCAGCATTTT CASSPGQGFEPQHF TRBD1 . TRBJ1-5 TRBV18
TGTGCCAGCAGCCACTCGAAGGAGTCCCCAGTCGGGGAGCTGTTTTTT CASSHSKESPVGELFF . . TRBJ2-2 TRBV7-9
TGTGCCAGCAGTGCGGACAGGTTGGGTGGCACTGAAGCTTTCTTT CASSADRLGGTEAFF TRBD1 . TRBJ1-1 TRBV6-1
TGTGCCAGCAGTCAAACAGGGATAGAAGCTTTCTTT CASSQTGIEAFF . once TRBJ1-1 TRBV28
TGTGCCAGCAGCCAAGGGTACGCAGTCTACAATGAGCAGTTCTTC CASSQGYAVYNEQFF . . TRBJ2-1 TRBV4-2
TGTGCCAGCTCACCGTACCCGGGAGGGACCGGGGAGCTGTTTTTT CASSPYPGGTGELFF TRBD2 . TRBJ2-2 TRBV18
TGCGCCAGCAGCTTGGACACCTTACACACTGAAGCTTTCTTT CASSLDTLHTEAFF . . TRBJ1-1 TRBV5-1
TGTGCCAGCAGCCAAGCCCCGGGGGGGGGCTACGAGCAGTACTTC CASSQAPGGGYEQYF TRBD2 . TRBJ2-7 TRBV14
TGTGCCAGCAGATACGGGACAACGCAGCCCCAGCATTTT CASRYGTTQPQHF . . TRBJ1-5 TRBV5-8
TGTGCCAGCTCTCCAGGGGCGGGAAACACCATATATTTT CASSPGAGNTIYF . . TRBJ1-3 TRBV18
TGTGCCAGCAGTGGTACAGGGGTGGATACGCAGTATTTT CASSGTGVDTQYF TRBD1 . TRBJ2-3 TRBV2
TGTGCCAGCAGTGACGGGGGGGAGATGGGCCCCCTTAATTCACCCCTCCACTTT CASSDGGEMGPLNSPLHF . . TRBJ1-6 TRBV6-1
TGTGCCAGTAGTATGGGCGACAGCGTCTGGAGCTACACCTTC CASSMGDSVWSYTF . . TRBJ1-2 TRBV19
TGCGCCAGCAGCCCTGACAGAGACTATGGCTACACCTTC CASSPDRDYGYTF . . TRBJ1-2 TRBV4-3
TGTGCCAGCAGGGCCAGGGGGGCGAACACTGAAGCTTTCTTT CASRARGANTEAFF TRBD1 . TRBJ1-1 TRBV2
TGTGCCAGCAGCTTAGGGGCGTACACTGAAGCTTTCTTT CASSLGAYTEAFF . . TRBJ1-1 TRBV7-9
TGTGCCAGCAGCTCCTTAGAAGCGGCGTTTAATGAGCAGTTCTTC CASSSLEAAFNEQFF . . TRBJ2-1 TRBV7-9
TGTGCCAGCAGTATGGCGGGGGGGCCGGGCGGGGAGCTGTTTTTT CASSMAGGPGGELFF TRBD2 . TRBJ2-2 TRBV27
TGCGCCAGCAGCCAAGAAGAAACGGGAGGCAATCAGCCCCAGCATTTT CASSQEETGGNQPQHF . . TRBJ1-5 TRBV4-1
TGTGCCAGCAGCGCAACAGTAAATCAGCCCCAGCATTTT CASSATVNQPQHF . . TRBJ1-5 TRBV27
TGCGCCAGCAGCTTCGCAGGGGGTGGCTACACCTTC CASSFAGGGYTF TRBD1 . TRBJ1-2 TRBV5-1
TGCGCCAGCAGCCAGGAACTCCCGGGACAGGACTATGGCTACACCTTC CASSQELPGQDYGYTF TRBD1 . TRBJ1-2 TRBV4-1
TGTGCCAGCAGGGCCCGAGGAGCGGGGCGGAACGAGCAGTACTTC CASRARGAGRNEQYF TRBD2 . TRBJ2-7 TRBV28